The source of this T cell receptor (beta chain) is a study of Graves' ophthalmopathy and Graves' hyperthyroidism. On the study more broadly: Stable hyperthyroidism was defined by absence of ophthalmopathy within 18 months of follow-up.

This clonotype was counted at least ten times. Its antigen is not known. Amplification from RNA transcripts yielded the TCR beta CDR3 regions. A first-round RT-PCR used HTBI primers, followed by a second-round multiplex PCR. MiXCR, applied by TCRdb to the multiplex PCR reads, yields one record per CDR3 protein. In the table there are about 1.2 million distinct CDR3 sequences, around a third of which are singletons. If patients had other autoimmune diseases, uncontrolled infections, pregnancy or lactation, they were excluded. Overall study findings and caveats: Blood also harbored most expanded thyroid clonotypes above 0.001 frequency.

This CDR3 has 10 residues. CDR1 SQVTM and CDR2 ANQGSEA come from the germline V gene. V lost 5 bases, J lost 4 bases, and 6 bases lay in between. The sample was peripheral blood or thyroid tissue (not recorded which). This clonotype was sampled from an adult man with Graves' hyperthyroidism. The chain has TRBV29-1 and TRBJ2-7; a weak D match, TRBD1 (5 bases). The CDR3 DNA sequence: TGCAGCGTTAGACAGTACGAGCAGTACTTC. It translates to CSVRQYEQYF.